The rows below give T cell receptor beta chains drawn from one sample of a study of T cell responses to AZD1222 COVID-19 vaccine. Sequencing used immunoSEQ multiplex PCR; TCRdb keeps in-frame clones, though not all of them. Of 150,000 or so clones listed, approximately 90% are singletons. The sequenced sample was peripheral blood, obtained on day 0 of AZD1222 vaccination. Receptor source: an adult in good health. Both conserved end residues are part of each CDR3. The D gene is left open where the match is weak. Clone sizes are given selectively: once, few, many, or a class where the clone is expanded.

d_gene: .
v_gene: TRBV6-5
abundance: .
len: 12
j_gene: TRBJ2-1
CDR3nt: TGTGCCAGCAGTCACCGGGACACTGAGCAGTTCTTC
CDR3aa: CASSHRDTEQFF

d_gene: .
v_gene: TRBV5-1
abundance: once
len: 14
j_gene: TRBJ1-3
CDR3nt: TGCGCCAGCAGCCTGGGGGGATCTGGAAACACCATATATTTT
CDR3aa: CASSLGGSGNTIYF

d_gene: .
v_gene: TRBV4-1
abundance: .
len: 13
j_gene: TRBJ1-2
CDR3nt: TGCGCCAGCAGCCAAGGGCAGACCTATGGCTACACCTTC
CDR3aa: CASSQGQTYGYTF

d_gene: .
v_gene: TRBV19
abundance: .
len: 13
j_gene: TRBJ1-1
CDR3nt: TGTGCCAGTAGTATTGACTGGAACACTGAAGCTTTCTTT
CDR3aa: CASSIDWNTEAFF

d_gene: .
v_gene: TRBV12-3/TRBV12-4
abundance: .
len: 12
j_gene: TRBJ1-1
CDR3nt: TGTGCCAGCAGTTTATCGGATTACGAAGTGTTTTTT
CDR3aa: CASSLSDYEVFF

d_gene: .
v_gene: TRBV7-2
abundance: once
len: 14
j_gene: TRBJ1-5
CDR3nt: TGTGCCAGCAGCTTGGGTAGGGCTCTGGGGCCCCAGCATTTT
CDR3aa: CASSLGRALGPQHF

d_gene: TRBD1
v_gene: TRBV2
abundance: .
len: 13
j_gene: TRBJ1-5
CDR3nt: TGTGCCAGCAGCCTCGGACAGGGGAGGACCCAGCATTTT
CDR3aa: CASSLGQGRTQHF

d_gene: .
v_gene: TRBV30
abundance: .
len: 13
j_gene: TRBJ2-5
CDR3nt: TGTGCCTGGATGAGGCAGACTCAAGAGACCCAGTACTTC
CDR3aa: CAWMRQTQETQYF

d_gene: TRBD2
v_gene: TRBV30
abundance: .
len: 15
j_gene: TRBJ2-5
CDR3nt: TGTGCCTGGACTGCTAGCGGGGGGGCTGTAGAGACCCAGTACTTC
CDR3aa: CAWTASGGAVETQYF

d_gene: TRBD1
v_gene: TRBV9
abundance: .
len: 14
j_gene: TRBJ1-1
CDR3nt: TGTGCCAGCAGCCTACGGGACAGGGTCACTGAAGCTTTCTTT
CDR3aa: CASSLRDRVTEAFF

d_gene: .
v_gene: TRBV5-1
abundance: few
len: 15
j_gene: TRBJ2-7
CDR3nt: TGCGCCAGCAGCTTGGGACAGGAGCCAGCCTACGAGCAGTACTTC
CDR3aa: CASSLGQEPAYEQYF

d_gene: .
v_gene: TRBV12-3/TRBV12-4
abundance: .
len: 13
j_gene: TRBJ1-1
CDR3nt: TGTGCCAGCAGTAGCTGGGGGGACACTGAAGCTTTCTTT
CDR3aa: CASSSWGDTEAFF

d_gene: TRBD1
v_gene: TRBV11-2
abundance: .
len: 16
j_gene: TRBJ1-6
CDR3nt: TGTGCCAGCAGCTTAATACAGGGGGCGGGTAATTCACCCCTCCACTTT
CDR3aa: CASSLIQGAGNSPLHF

d_gene: .
v_gene: TRBV7-9
abundance: .
len: 15
j_gene: TRBJ1-4
CDR3nt: TGTGCCAGCAGCTTCGGTGACTCCACTAATGAAAAACTGTTTTTT
CDR3aa: CASSFGDSTNEKLFF

d_gene: .
v_gene: TRBV7-6
abundance: .
len: 15
j_gene: TRBJ2-7
CDR3nt: TGTGCCAGCAGCTTCGACACAGGGAATTCCTACGAGCAGTACTTC
CDR3aa: CASSFDTGNSYEQYF

d_gene: .
v_gene: TRBV5-5
abundance: .
len: 13
j_gene: TRBJ1-1
CDR3nt: TGTGCCAGCAGCTTTGTGTTAGGCACTGAAGCTTTCTTT
CDR3aa: CASSFVLGTEAFF

d_gene: .
v_gene: TRBV7-8
abundance: .
len: 15
j_gene: TRBJ1-1
CDR3nt: TGTGCCAGCAGCTTACTTCGGGGAATGAACACTGAAGCTTTCTTT
CDR3aa: CASSLLRGMNTEAFF

d_gene: .
v_gene: TRBV7-2
abundance: .
len: 15
j_gene: TRBJ1-3
CDR3nt: TGTGCCAGCAGCTTACCCGGGAACGCTGGAAACACCATATATTTT
CDR3aa: CASSLPGNAGNTIYF

d_gene: TRBD2
v_gene: TRBV13
abundance: .
len: 16
j_gene: TRBJ2-7
CDR3nt: TGTGCCAGCAGCGCGGGTTCTAGCGGGTTCTCCTACGAGCAGTACTTC
CDR3aa: CASSAGSSGFSYEQYF

d_gene: .
v_gene: TRBV7-2
abundance: few
len: 16
j_gene: TRBJ1-1
CDR3nt: TGTGCCAGCAGGGAACAGGGAGGTTGGGTTAAGACTGAAGCTTTCTTT
CDR3aa: CASREQGGWVKTEAFF

d_gene: .
v_gene: TRBV11-3
abundance: .
len: 15
j_gene: TRBJ2-1
CDR3nt: TGTGCCAGCAGCTTAGATTTTGCTACCCCATATGAGCAGTTCTTC
CDR3aa: CASSLDFATPYEQFF

d_gene: TRBD1
v_gene: TRBV7-9
abundance: .
len: 15
j_gene: TRBJ1-3
CDR3nt: TGTGCCAGCAGCCCGGGACAGAACTCTGGAAACACCATATATTTT
CDR3aa: CASSPGQNSGNTIYF

d_gene: TRBD1
v_gene: TRBV5-4
abundance: .
len: 13
j_gene: TRBJ1-2
CDR3nt: TGTGCCAGCAGGCGCCGGGACAGCTATGGCTACACCTTC
CDR3aa: CASRRRDSYGYTF

d_gene: TRBD1
v_gene: TRBV10-1
abundance: .
len: 13
j_gene: TRBJ2-3
CDR3nt: TGCGCCAGCAGGCCGGGACAGAGCCATACGCAGTATTTT
CDR3aa: CASRPGQSHTQYF

d_gene: TRBD2
v_gene: TRBV6-4
abundance: .
len: 16
j_gene: TRBJ2-1
CDR3nt: TGTGCCAGCAGTGACTCCGGGGGGAGCGGGTACAATGAGCAGTTCTTC
CDR3aa: CASSDSGGSGYNEQFF

d_gene: TRBD2
v_gene: TRBV6-6
abundance: .
len: 15
j_gene: TRBJ2-3
CDR3nt: TGTGCCAGCAGTTACGGTCGGGGGGTCACAGATACGCAGTATTTT
CDR3aa: CASSYGRGVTDTQYF

d_gene: .
v_gene: TRBV18
abundance: .
len: 14
j_gene: TRBJ1-1
CDR3nt: TGTGCCAGCTCACCAGGGATAATGAACACTGAAGCTTTCTTT
CDR3aa: CASSPGIMNTEAFF

d_gene: .
v_gene: TRBV18
abundance: .
len: 13
j_gene: TRBJ2-2
CDR3nt: TGTGCCAGCTCAGAATTACGCACCGGGGAGCTGTTTTTT
CDR3aa: CASSELRTGELFF

d_gene: .
v_gene: TRBV5-4
abundance: .
len: 12
j_gene: TRBJ2-7
CDR3nt: TGTGCCAGCAGCTTTCTCCCCTACGAGCAGTACTTC
CDR3aa: CASSFLPYEQYF

d_gene: .
v_gene: TRBV3-1/TRBV3-2
abundance: .
len: 12
j_gene: TRBJ1-1
CDR3nt: TGTGCCAGCAGCACTGGGGGTACTGAAGCTTTCTTT
CDR3aa: CASSTGGTEAFF

d_gene: TRBD1
v_gene: TRBV7-8
abundance: .
len: 20
j_gene: TRBJ1-5
CDR3nt: TGTGCCAGCAGCTACGGACAGGGGGCTTTGTCTTGGGGTGGGTATCAGCCCCAGCATTTT
CDR3aa: CASSYGQGALSWGGYQPQHF

d_gene: .
v_gene: TRBV27
abundance: .
len: 14
j_gene: TRBJ1-4
CDR3nt: TGTGCCAGCAGCTTGATTGCAACTAATGAAAAACTGTTTTTT
CDR3aa: CASSLIATNEKLFF

d_gene: TRBD1
v_gene: TRBV5-1
abundance: .
len: 15
j_gene: TRBJ1-1
CDR3nt: TGCGCCAGCAGCTTATCGGGACAGGGTTTATTTGAAGCTTTCTTT
CDR3aa: CASSLSGQGLFEAFF

d_gene: TRBD1
v_gene: TRBV14
abundance: .
len: 17
j_gene: TRBJ2-7
CDR3nt: TGTGCCAGCAGACCGACCCGGACAGGGGTCGTTTCCTACGAGCAGTACTTC
CDR3aa: CASRPTRTGVVSYEQYF

d_gene: .
v_gene: TRBV3-1/TRBV3-2
abundance: .
len: 14
j_gene: TRBJ1-1
CDR3nt: TGTGCCAGCAGCCAAGATGGGGGGGGAACTGAAGCTTTCTTT
CDR3aa: CASSQDGGGTEAFF

d_gene: TRBD1
v_gene: TRBV3-1/TRBV3-2
abundance: once
len: 17
j_gene: TRBJ1-6
CDR3nt: TGTGCCAGCAGCTACACCGGGACAGGGGGCATTAATTCACCCCTCCACTTT
CDR3aa: CASSYTGTGGINSPLHF

d_gene: TRBD1
v_gene: TRBV6-5
abundance: few
len: 15
j_gene: TRBJ1-1
CDR3nt: TGTGCCAGCAGTCTCGTCATCACAGGGGGCACTGAAGCTTTCTTT
CDR3aa: CASSLVITGGTEAFF

d_gene: .
v_gene: TRBV6-5
abundance: .
len: 13
j_gene: TRBJ1-2
CDR3nt: TGTGCCAGCAGTTACACTCCGGGGGACGGCTACACCTTC
CDR3aa: CASSYTPGDGYTF

d_gene: TRBD1
v_gene: TRBV6-1
abundance: .
len: 13
j_gene: TRBJ2-3
CDR3nt: TGTGCCAGCAGTGAAGCTGAGGGGGCTACGCAGTATTTT
CDR3aa: CASSEAEGATQYF

d_gene: TRBD2
v_gene: TRBV24-1
abundance: .
len: 12
j_gene: TRBJ2-4
CDR3nt: TGTGCCACCAGTGATCCACGGACTAGTTTCTACTTC
CDR3aa: CATSDPRTSFYF

d_gene: .
v_gene: TRBV11-2
abundance: once
len: 13
j_gene: TRBJ1-1
CDR3nt: TGTGCCAGCAGCTTAGATCCGAACACTGAAGCTTTCTTT
CDR3aa: CASSLDPNTEAFF

d_gene: .
v_gene: TRBV19
abundance: .
len: 14
j_gene: TRBJ1-4
CDR3nt: TGTGCCAGTAGTACTCAAGTGACTAATGAAAAACTGTTTTTT
CDR3aa: CASSTQVTNEKLFF